A single sample gave rise to the 28 T cell receptor beta chains below, sequenced in a study of T cells expressing NK-cell markers. TCRdb processed the 5' RACE reads again and assigns one entry to each CDR3 protein, with no DNA. The sample totals fewer than 550,000 distinct CDR3 sequences. Sequenced input: blood T cells: a sorted CD56 or NKG2C T cell subset, CD4+ or CD8+ T cells, or bulk PBMC T cells (not recorded which). These receptors were collected from a woman aged 45-65 years in good health.

This chain links TRBV20-1 with TRBJ2-1; TCRdb calls TRBD1, which cannot be checked without DNA. Germline V gene data show CDR1 as DFQATT and CDR2 as SNEGSKA (reference sequence). The length of the CDR3 is 16 residues. The CDR3 spells CSARFPTGGSENEQFF.

The V gene is TRBV7-8, the J gene TRBJ2-2; TCRdb picks TRBD1, but there is no DNA to check that call. From germline, CDR1 is SGHVS and CDR2 FQNEAQ. The CDR3 covers 15 residues. The CDR3 is CASSPGQVHTGELFF.

The genes are TRBV4-1 and TRBJ1-2; TCRdb lists TRBD1, though no DNA is available to test this call. Germline-derived CDR1 and CDR2 are MGHRA and YSYEKL. CDR3 length equals 12 residues. The chain's CDR3 is CASSQQGGVYTF.

The J gene is TRBJ2-3, the V gene TRBV24-1; without DNA, the TCRdb call of TRBD1 cannot be checked. The CDR3 loop spans 14 amino acids. Germline V gives CDR1 KGHDR, CDR2 SFDVKD. The CDR3 protein is CATSRGGETDTQYF.

The CDR3 sequence: CSARLAVEQFF. The V gene is TRBV20-1, the J gene TRBJ2-1; TCRdb gives TRBD2 as the D gene, but with no DNA this cannot be confirmed. Germline lookup yields CDR1 DFQATT and CDR2 SNEGSKA (reference sequence). The CDR3 consists of 11 residues.

The chain has TRBV3-1 and TRBJ1-1. The CDR3 is made up of 15 amino acids. Germline V gene sequence: CDR1 LGHDT, CDR2 YNNKEL (reference sequence). The CDR3 sequence is CASSQSSDPRTEAFF.

V gene TRBV3-1 combines with J gene TRBJ2-1; checking the TCRdb D call of TRBD2 is not possible without DNA. CDR3 length equals 16 residues. In germline, CDR1 is LGHDT, CDR2 YNNKEL (reference sequence). This chain's CDR3 is CASSQGTFSSYNEQFF.

This sequence joins TRBV19 and TRBJ2-3; TCRdb calls TRBD2, which cannot be checked without DNA. The CDR3 spans 14 residues. Germline CDR1 is LNHDA and CDR2 is SQIVND (reference sequence). The CDR3 loop is CASGTSGRAGTQYF.

The rearrangement links TRBV20-1 to TRBJ2-7; TCRdb lists TRBD2, though no DNA is available to test this call. The CDR3 contains 13 residues. Per the germline V gene, CDR1 is DFQATT and CDR2 is SNEGSKA (reference sequence). The CDR3: CSALSGRVYEQYF.

The rearrangement joins TRBV2 to TRBJ2-1; TCRdb selects TRBD2, and the lack of DNA leaves this call unchecked. The germline gives CDR1 SNHLY, CDR2 FYNNEI. The CDR3 covers 16 residues. CDR3 in amino acids: CASSGLAGVSYNEQFF.

The chain couples TRBV20-1 to TRBJ2-6; TCRdb reports TRBD2, a call that lacks DNA to check it against. This CDR3 is 15 amino acids long. Germline values: CDR1 DFQATT, CDR2 SNEGSKA (reference sequence). CDR3 residues: CSAPDGHSGANVLTF.

The V call is TRBV12-3 or TRBV12-4, the J call TRBJ1-1; the TCRdb call, TRBD1, lacks DNA for checking. This CDR3 region has 14 residues. The CDR3 here is CASSPPPPGSEAFF.

The rearrangement joins TRBV20-1 to TRBJ2-3. Germline CDR1 DFQATT, CDR2 SNEGSKA (reference sequence). This CDR3 comprises 15 residues. The CDR3 loop reads CSSILLGIDTDTQYF.

The chain couples TRBV7-9 to TRBJ2-1; TCRdb gives TRBD2 as the D gene, but with no DNA this cannot be confirmed. The germline V gene has CDR1 SEHNR and CDR2 FQNEAQ (reference sequence). The CDR3 is 18 amino acids. The CDR3 sequence: CASSSNSGGSRSYNEQFF. The full variable domain, in which reference TRBV7-9 and TRBJ2-1 provide the parts outside the CDR3, is DTGVSQNPRHKITKRGQNVTFRCDPISEHNRLYWYRQTLGQGPEFLTYFQNEAQLEKSRLLSDRFSAERPKGSFSTLEIQRTEQGDSAMYLCASSSNSGGSRSYNEQFFGPGTRLTVL.

The chain couples TRBV12-3 or TRBV12-4 to TRBJ2-2; TCRdb gives TRBD1 as the D gene, but with no DNA this cannot be confirmed. The CDR3 runs 15 residues. CDR3 in amino acids: CASKGAGPGTGELFF.

J is TRBJ1-1 and V is TRBV3-1; TCRdb lists TRBD1, though no DNA is available to test this call. The CDR3 totals 14 residues. Germline values: CDR1 LGHDT, CDR2 YNNKEL (reference sequence). The CDR3: CASSQSGRLTEAFF.

This sequence joins TRBV2 and TRBJ1-2; TCRdb's D gene call, TRBD1, goes unchecked for lack of DNA. The CDR3 is made up of 13 amino acids. CDR1 and CDR2 from the germline V gene are SNHLY and FYNNEI. CDR3: CASRSSRDDGYTF.

This chain links TRBV12-3 or TRBV12-4 with TRBJ2-1; the TCRdb D gene call, TRBD1, has no DNA to confirm it. The CDR3 is made up of 14 amino acids. CDR3 protein: CASTPVGGGDEQFF.

This chain's CDR3 is CASSSEPSSEKLFF. The chain links TRBV5-4 to TRBJ1-4. This CDR3 has 14 amino acids. The germline gives CDR1 SGHNT, CDR2 YYREEE (reference sequence).

V and J are TRBV6-6 and TRBJ1-1. Germline V CDR1 and CDR2: MNHNY, SVGAGI (reference sequence). The CDR3 covers 15 residues. The CDR3 reads CASSYLGPPSAEAFF.

The chain's CDR3 is CSVGLAHEQYF. V is TRBV20-1 and J is TRBJ2-7; the TRBD2 assignment by TCRdb is unverifiable without DNA. This CDR3 has 11 amino acids. CDR1 and CDR2 (germline): DFQATT, SNEGSKA (reference sequence).

The chain employs TRBV20-1 and TRBJ2-5; lacking DNA, the TRBD2 call made by TCRdb goes unchecked. The CDR3 covers 14 residues. The V gene's germline CDR1 is DFQATT and CDR2 SNEGSKA (reference sequence). This CDR3 reads CSAKEAGGRQTQYF.

The chain combines TRBV5-4 with TRBJ2-3. Per the germline V gene, CDR1 is SGHNT and CDR2 is YYREEE (reference sequence). The CDR3 extends over 14 amino acids. CDR3 in amino acids: CASSLFLVGDTQYF.

The chain carries TRBV5-1 and TRBJ2-7; TCRdb picks TRBD2, but there is no DNA to check that call. The CDR3 loop spans 15 amino acids. Germline loops: CDR1 SGHRS, CDR2 YFSETQ. CDR3 sequence reads: CASSLVVSSFYEQYF.

This rearrangement joins TRBV7-9 to TRBJ1-5. The V gene's germline CDR1 is SEHNR and CDR2 FQNEAQ (reference sequence). The CDR3 runs 13 residues. Here the CDR3 reads CASSPTVEKAQHF.

This chain links TRBV5-5 with TRBJ2-7; TCRdb selects TRBD1, and the lack of DNA leaves this call unchecked. Germline V gene sequence: CDR1 SGHKS, CDR2 YYEKEE (reference sequence). The CDR3 length is 13 residues. The CDR3 sequence: CASSSPGALREYF.

The genes are TRBV20-1 and TRBJ2-7; the D call from TCRdb, TRBD1, cannot be confirmed without DNA. From germline, CDR1 is DFQATT and CDR2 SNEGSKA (reference sequence). CDR3 length equals 12 residues. CDR3 sequence: CSTTPNPGEQYF.

The chain combines TRBV10-3 with TRBJ2-1; TCRdb designates TRBD2, a call that cannot be tested without DNA. This CDR3 is built from 17 residues. Germline V gene lookup returns CDR1 ENHRY and CDR2 SYGVKD. The CDR3 here is CAISEGLAGGGYNEQFF.